The following is a T cell receptor beta chain sequence with its context. This sample was taken from a study of sequential checkpoint blockade in melanoma. Whole-study context: First-line arms were nivolumab then ipilimumab, or the reverse, randomized 1:1. Maintenance nivolumab came after either treatment sequence. 75 to 95 pretreatment tumor DNA samples were TCRβ immunosequenced.

Per the germline V gene, CDR1 is SGHRS and CDR2 is YFSETQ. The CDR3 is made up of 14 amino acids. Trimming pared 6 bases from V and 0 bases from J, leaving 10 bases between. Using immunoSEQ multiplex PCR, the repertoire was profiled, and TCRdb retains in-frame clones only, with some absent. The sample has around 4,500 clones; roughly 24% are singletons. Sample treatment: randomized to nivolumab then ipilimumab (arm A) or the reverse (arm B). None of the patients previously received DNA-damaging chemotherapy. This clonotype was sampled from a human donor with melanoma. This chain connects TRBV5-1 to TRBJ2-1; no reliable D call. Sample: tumor tissue (inferred from file names), taken from a patient given nivolumab and ipilimumab in sequence. The chain's CDR3 is CASTVEISYNEQFF. The CDR3 region has the DNA TGCGCCAGCACGGTTGAAATCTCCTACAATGAGCAGTTCTTC.